In its sample, the clone carrying this T cell receptor (beta chain) was seen a few times. The antigen is unknown. The sample is drawn from a study of beta chain features in type 1 diabetes. From germline, CDR1 is SQVTM and CDR2 ANQGSEA. V was shortened by 7 bases and J by 2 bases, with 14 bases between the two germline ends. The CDR3 runs 13 residues. Using CD45RO/CCR7/CD25/CD127/CD95/CD27, CD4+ naive, central memory, regulatory and stem cell-like memory cells were sorted. Expressed TCRB transcripts were sequenced, since all the RNA that had been isolated was reverse transcribed. Here immunoSEQ multiplex PCR was the method, and the copy in TCRdb shows in-frame clones only, minus some. The table lists 500,000 to 650,000 clones, 9.5% to 15% of them singletons. Study-level findings and limits: Type 1 diabetes patients showed a moderate but significant shortening of TCRB CDR3s in all four CD4+ subsets.

The receptor was derived from a man aged 25-40 years with type 1 diabetes. Sequenced sample: naive CD4+ T cells from blood. The rearrangement links TRBV29-1 to TRBJ1-2; possible D gene TRBD1, 5 bases. CDR3 amino acids: CSARAGLNYGYTF. CDR3 in DNA: TGCAGCGCGCGGGCAGGGCTCAACTATGGCTACACCTTC.